This paragraph reports one T cell receptor beta chain. PCR was performed a second time for 7 to 11 cycles using a sample-barcoded 5' primer and a J-beta primer mix. MiXCR, run by TCRdb on the 5' RACE reads, gives a single entry per CDR3 protein. Counted here are about 2 million distinct CDR3 sequences, approximately 50% occurring once; the ten biggest clones make up roughly 2.1%. These data originate in a study of blood T cells in healthy people across ages. The CDR3 covers 13 residues. The germline V gene has CDR1 LGHNT and CDR2 FRNRAP. Trimming took off 4 bases at V and 3 bases at J, with 8 bases between the two ends. Donors were healthy Caucasian individuals from Russia aged roughly 6 to 95.

The specimen was blood. The rearrangement links TRBV12-5 to TRBJ2-3; D not resolved. This receptor was obtained from a middle-aged woman in good health. As DNA, the CDR3 is TGTGCTAGTGGTTCTGAGTGGACAGATACGCAGTATTTT. It translates to CASGSEWTDTQYF.